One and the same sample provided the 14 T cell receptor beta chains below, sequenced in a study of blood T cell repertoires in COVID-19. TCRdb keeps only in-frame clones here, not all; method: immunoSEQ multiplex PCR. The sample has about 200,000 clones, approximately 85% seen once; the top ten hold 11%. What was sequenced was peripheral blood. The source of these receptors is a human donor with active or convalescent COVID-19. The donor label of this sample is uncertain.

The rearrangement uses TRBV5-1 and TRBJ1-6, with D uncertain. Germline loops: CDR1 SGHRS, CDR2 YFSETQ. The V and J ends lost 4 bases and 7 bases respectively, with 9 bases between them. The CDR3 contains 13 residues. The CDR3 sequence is CASSRTENSPLHF. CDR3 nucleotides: TGCGCCAGCAGCCGGACTGAGAATTCACCCCTCCACTTT.

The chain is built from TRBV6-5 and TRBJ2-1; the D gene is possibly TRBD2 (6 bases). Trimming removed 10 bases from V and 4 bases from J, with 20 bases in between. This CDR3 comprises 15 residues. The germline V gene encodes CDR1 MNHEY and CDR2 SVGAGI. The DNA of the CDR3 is TGTGCCACATCATTGAACGGGGGTCCTTACAATGAGCAGTTCTTC. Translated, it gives CATSLNGGPYNEQFF.

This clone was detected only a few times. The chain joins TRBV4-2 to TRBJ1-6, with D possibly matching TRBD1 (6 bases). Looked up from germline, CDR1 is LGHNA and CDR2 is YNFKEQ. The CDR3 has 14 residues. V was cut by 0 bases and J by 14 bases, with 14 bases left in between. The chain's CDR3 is CASSQDFRGGSLHF. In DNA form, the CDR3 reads TGTGCCAGCAGCCAAGATTTCAGGGGCGGGTCCCTCCACTTT.

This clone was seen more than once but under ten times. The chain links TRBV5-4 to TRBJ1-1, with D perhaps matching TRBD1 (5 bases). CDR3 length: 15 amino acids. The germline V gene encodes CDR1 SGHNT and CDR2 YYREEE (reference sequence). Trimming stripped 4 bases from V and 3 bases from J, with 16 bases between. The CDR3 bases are TGTGCCAGCAGCCCCGGGCCCCAAGGGGACACTGAAGCTTTCTTT. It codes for CASSPGPQGDTEAFF.

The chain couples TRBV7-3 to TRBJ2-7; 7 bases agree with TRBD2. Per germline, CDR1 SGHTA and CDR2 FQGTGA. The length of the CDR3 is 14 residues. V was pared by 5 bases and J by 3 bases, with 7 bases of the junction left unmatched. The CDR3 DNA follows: TGTGCCAGCAGCCCAAGCGGGGACCACTACGAGCAGTACTTC. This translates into CASSPSGDHYEQYF.

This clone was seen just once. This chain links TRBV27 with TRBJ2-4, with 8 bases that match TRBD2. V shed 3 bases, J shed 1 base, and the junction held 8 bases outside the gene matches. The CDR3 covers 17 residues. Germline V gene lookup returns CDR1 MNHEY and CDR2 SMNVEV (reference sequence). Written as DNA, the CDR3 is TGTGCCAGCAGTTTCTGGCGGGGGGAGGGTGCCAAAAACATTCAGTACTTC. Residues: CASSFWRGEGAKNIQYF.

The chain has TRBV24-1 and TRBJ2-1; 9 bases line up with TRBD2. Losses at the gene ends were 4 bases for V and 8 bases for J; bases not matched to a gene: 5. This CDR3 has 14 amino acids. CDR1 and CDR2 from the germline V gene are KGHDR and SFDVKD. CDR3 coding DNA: TGTGCCACCAGTGAGGCTAGCGGGAACTATGAGCAGTTCTTC. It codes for CATSEASGNYEQFF.

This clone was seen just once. CDR3 residues: CASSRGGSTRGELFF. CDR3 nucleotide sequence: TGTGCCAGCAGTCGCGGGGGGTCCACCCGCGGGGAGCTGTTTTTT. The chain links TRBV9 to TRBJ2-2; 8 bases match TRBD2. The V gene's germline CDR1 is SGDLS and CDR2 YYNGEE. The CDR3 extends over 15 amino acids. V lost 5 bases, J lost 7 bases, and 10 bases stayed unmatched.

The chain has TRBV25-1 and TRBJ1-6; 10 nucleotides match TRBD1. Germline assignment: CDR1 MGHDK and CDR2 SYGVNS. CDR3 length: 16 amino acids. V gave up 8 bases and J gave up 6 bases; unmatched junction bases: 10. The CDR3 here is CASPLDRGHRNSPLHF. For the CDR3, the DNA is TGTGCCAGCCCCCTAGACAGGGGGCATCGTAATTCACCCCTCCACTTT.

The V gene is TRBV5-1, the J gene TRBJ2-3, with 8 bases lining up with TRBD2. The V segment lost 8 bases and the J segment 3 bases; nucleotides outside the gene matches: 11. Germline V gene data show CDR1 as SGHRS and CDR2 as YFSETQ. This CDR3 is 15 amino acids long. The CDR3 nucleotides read TGCGCCAGTATAAGGAGTAGCGGGACGACAGATACGCAGTATTTT. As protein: CASIRSSGTTDTQYF.

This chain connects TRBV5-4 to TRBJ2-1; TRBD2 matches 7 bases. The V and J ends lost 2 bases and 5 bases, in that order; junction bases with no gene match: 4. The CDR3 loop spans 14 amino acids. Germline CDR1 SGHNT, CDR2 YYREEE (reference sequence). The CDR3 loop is CASSLSGVDNEQFF. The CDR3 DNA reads TGTGCCAGCAGCTTAAGCGGGGTTGACAATGAGCAGTTCTTC.

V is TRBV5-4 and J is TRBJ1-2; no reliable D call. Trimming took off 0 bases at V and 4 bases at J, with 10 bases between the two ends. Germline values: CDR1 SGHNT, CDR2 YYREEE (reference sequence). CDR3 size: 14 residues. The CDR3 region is CASSLGSSAYGYTF. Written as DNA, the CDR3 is TGTGCCAGCAGCTTGGGTAGCAGCGCCTATGGCTACACCTTC.

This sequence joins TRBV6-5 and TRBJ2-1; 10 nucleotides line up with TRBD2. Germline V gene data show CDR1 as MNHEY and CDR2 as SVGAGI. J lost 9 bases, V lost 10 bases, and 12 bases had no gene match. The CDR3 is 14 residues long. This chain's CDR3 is CAISSSGGAPEQFF. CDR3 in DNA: TGTGCCATTTCCTCCAGCGGGGGGGCCCCTGAGCAGTTCTTC.

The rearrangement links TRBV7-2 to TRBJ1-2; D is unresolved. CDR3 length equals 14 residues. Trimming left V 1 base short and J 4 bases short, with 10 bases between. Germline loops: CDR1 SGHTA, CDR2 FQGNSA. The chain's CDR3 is CASSLESEAYGYTF. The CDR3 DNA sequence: TGTGCCAGCAGCTTAGAGTCGGAGGCCTATGGCTACACCTTC.